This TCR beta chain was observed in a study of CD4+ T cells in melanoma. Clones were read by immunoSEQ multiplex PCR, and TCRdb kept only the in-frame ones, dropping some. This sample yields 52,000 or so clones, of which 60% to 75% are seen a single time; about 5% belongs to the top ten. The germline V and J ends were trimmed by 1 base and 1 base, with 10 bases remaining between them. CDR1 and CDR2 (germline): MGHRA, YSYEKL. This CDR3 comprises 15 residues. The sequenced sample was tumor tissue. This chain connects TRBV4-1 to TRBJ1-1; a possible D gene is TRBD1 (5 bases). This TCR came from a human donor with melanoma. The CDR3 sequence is CASSQGGAGNTEAFF. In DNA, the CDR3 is TGCGCCAGCAGCCAAGGGGGCGCCGGGAACACTGAAGCTTTCTTT.